One sample yielded the 9 T cell receptor beta chains listed below, sequenced in a study of OX40 agonist ivuxolimab in advanced cancers. Clones were sequenced by immunoSEQ multiplex PCR, and TCRdb holds only the in-frame ones, with some missing. The sample holds 77,000 or so clones, 92% seen once. The sample here was CD4+ or CD8+ T cells sorted from blood, taken in a trial of the OX40 agonist ivuxolimab. Receptors originate from an adult with an advanced solid tumor such as melanoma, head and neck, liver or kidney cancer.

The V call is TRBV11-2, the J call TRBJ1-2; possibly TRBD1 for D (6 bases). The V and J ends lost 2 bases and 4 bases respectively, with 17 bases between them. Germline-derived CDR1 and CDR2 are SGHAT and FQNNGV. The CDR3 contains 16 residues. CDR3 residues: CASSLIGGGEGYGYTF. Written as DNA, the CDR3 is TGTGCCAGCAGCTTAATTGGGGGGGGCGAAGGCTATGGCTACACCTTC.

This chain links TRBV27 with TRBJ2-7; 10 bases line up with TRBD1. This CDR3 has 15 residues. V shed 6 bases, J shed 4 bases, and the junction held 9 bases outside the gene matches. Germline CDR1 and CDR2: MNHEY and SMNVEV (reference sequence). The DNA of the CDR3 is TGTGCCAGCAGCTCATTCCGGGACAGGGGTTACGAGCAGTACTTC. Encoded protein: CASSSFRDRGYEQYF.

The chain is built from TRBV13 and TRBJ1-3; TRBD1 agrees at 7 bases. The CDR3 length is 14 residues. V was clipped by 5 bases and J by 3 bases; unmatched bases: 4. Germline-derived CDR1 and CDR2 are PRHDT and FYEKMQ (reference sequence). CDR3 coding DNA: TGTGCCAGCAGCGGGACAGCTTTTGGAAACACCATATATTTT. Translated: CASSGTAFGNTIYF.

In this sample, this clone turned up once. The chain carries TRBV29-1 and TRBJ2-1; 15 bases are shared with TRBD2. The CDR3 contains 14 residues. Per the germline V gene, CDR1 is SQVTM and CDR2 is ANQGSEA. J was trimmed by 15 bases and V by 7 bases; bases with no gene match: 13. DNA of the CDR3: TGCAGCGCTGTTACCGGGACTAGCGGGGGGTGGGTGTTCTTC. Translating it yields CSAVTGTSGGWVFF.

This rearrangement joins TRBV6-6 to TRBJ1-4; D perhaps matches TRBD1 (5 bases). The germline V and J ends were trimmed by 6 bases and 6 bases, with 17 bases remaining between them. CDR1 is MNHNY and CDR2 is SVGAGI in the germline V gene (reference sequence). The CDR3 totals 15 residues. CDR3 amino acids: CASRLTLWGDEKLFF. The CDR3 DNA reads TGTGCCAGCAGACTGACATTGTGGGGGGATGAAAAACTGTTTTTT.

The chain carries TRBV13 and TRBJ1-5; D uncertain. From germline, CDR1 is PRHDT and CDR2 FYEKMQ (reference sequence). The CDR3 is 13 residues long. V was clipped by 4 bases and J by 6 bases, with 10 bases between them. This chain's CDR3 is CASSSRWGQPQHF. As DNA, the CDR3 is TGTGCCAGCAGCTCCCGATGGGGTCAGCCCCAGCATTTT.

The chain joins TRBV6-6 to TRBJ1-5; D perhaps matches TRBD1 (5 bases). Trimming left V 2 bases short and J 11 bases short, with 13 bases between. Germline V gene lookup returns CDR1 MNHNY and CDR2 SVGAGI (reference sequence). This CDR3 has 13 residues. The CDR3 nucleotides are TGTGCCAGCAGTTACGGTACGGGGGGGGCCCAGCATTTT. Its protein product is CASSYGTGGAQHF.

This clone was found once. Written as DNA, the CDR3 is TGTGCCAGCAGGACAGGGGCCAAGCGCTATGGCTACACCTTC. This codes for CASRTGAKRYGYTF. The chain employs TRBV27 and TRBJ1-2; 8 positions match TRBD1. Germline V lookup: CDR1 MNHEY, CDR2 SMNVEV (reference sequence). This CDR3 has 14 residues. J gave up 4 bases and V 6 bases, and 7 bases lay outside the gene matches.

This chain joins TRBV29-1 and TRBJ1-2, with 7 positions matching TRBD1. This CDR3 region has 14 residues. Trimming cost V 2 bases and J 3 bases; bases outside gene matches: 6. Germline-derived CDR1 and CDR2 are SQVTM and ANQGSEA. DNA for the CDR3: TGCAGCGTTGAACCCCGGGACAGAGACTATGGCTACACCTTC. Amino acid sequence: CSVEPRDRDYGYTF.